The 24 T cell receptor beta chains given below trace back to one sample, sequenced in a study of cytomegalovirus exposure and HLA in healthy donors. Researchers ran the PCR with 60 Vbeta and 13 Jbeta primers. TCRdb's table, derived via immunoSEQ multiplex PCR, lists solely in-frame clones and lacks some. The sample records over 120,000 clones, 70% being singletons. The sample comprised PBMCs. The receptors here all came from a woman aged 60-70 years in good health and CMV-seropositive.

CDR3 protein: CASSSRDRGETQYF. The CDR3 DNA follows: TGTGCCAGCAGCTCCCGGGACAGGGGGGAGACCCAGTACTTC. This chain links TRBV5-4 with TRBJ2-5; 11 bases fit TRBD1. Per germline, CDR1 SGHNT and CDR2 YYREEE (reference sequence). Trimming removed 3 bases from V and 5 bases from J; junction bases left unmatched: 3. The CDR3 covers 14 residues.

V usage is TRBV4-1 and J usage is TRBJ1-1; a weak D match, TRBD1 (5 bases). The CDR3 totals 16 residues. Trimming shortened V by 1 base and J by 0 bases, and 12 bases separated the two germline ends. The germline V gene encodes CDR1 MGHRA and CDR2 YSYEKL. The CDR3 region is CASSQASAGLNTEAFF. Written as DNA, the CDR3 is TGCGCCAGCAGCCAAGCATCAGCAGGGTTGAACACTGAAGCTTTCTTT.

The rearrangement links TRBV5-1 to TRBJ2-3; 9 positions agree with TRBD1. CDR3 length: 15 amino acids. With 4 bases clipped from V and 6 bases from J, the junction kept 9 bases outside the gene matches. The germline CDR1 and CDR2 sequences are SGHRS and YFSETQ. The CDR3 reads CASSRAGTGLDTQYF. CDR3 coding DNA: TGCGCCAGCAGCAGGGCCGGGACAGGGTTGGATACGCAGTATTTT.

J is TRBJ2-1 and V is TRBV6-5, with TRBD1 matching 10 bases. Germline CDR1 MNHEY, CDR2 SVGAGI. The CDR3 extends over 14 amino acids. V trimming: 9 bases; J trimming: 7 bases; junction bases outside the gene matches: 9. CDR3 residues: CASGPRTGGNEQFF. Here the CDR3 DNA reads TGTGCCAGTGGCCCCCGGACAGGGGGAAATGAGCAGTTCTTC.

This chain uses TRBV28 with TRBJ2-2, with 9 bases matching TRBD2. The CDR3 is 15 residues long. CDR1 MDHEN and CDR2 SYDVKM come from the germline V gene. The V gene end was trimmed by 3 bases and the J gene end by 7 bases; junction bases not matched to a gene: 6. The CDR3 sequence is CASSLGGRANGELFF. The CDR3 DNA reads TGTGCCAGCAGTTTGGGCGGGAGGGCCAACGGGGAGCTGTTTTTT.

The rearrangement links TRBV5-5 to TRBJ1-2; maybe TRBD1 (5 bases). Trimming cost V 3 bases and J 5 bases, with 11 bases left between them. The germline CDR1 and CDR2 sequences are SGHKS and YYEKEE (reference sequence). This CDR3 is built from 13 residues. CDR3 nucleotides: TGTGCCAGCAGCTCGGAACAGGTGTATGGCTACACCTTC. It specifies CASSSEQVYGYTF.

V usage is TRBV5-1 and J usage is TRBJ1-1; 9 nucleotides align to TRBD1. The CDR3 length is 15 residues. Germline V gene data show CDR1 as SGHRS and CDR2 as YFSETQ. J gave up 5 bases and V 4 bases, and 9 bases lay outside the gene matches. The chain's CDR3 is CASSASQGAGTEAFF. Here the CDR3 DNA reads TGCGCCAGCAGCGCCTCACAGGGGGCGGGAACTGAAGCTTTCTTT.

In its sample, this clone was seen a few times. The chain uses TRBV5-6 and TRBJ2-7, with D possibly matching TRBD2 (5 bases). The CDR3 length is 17 residues. Germline assignment: CDR1 SGHDT and CDR2 YYEEEE. Trimming left V 3 bases short and J 1 base short, with 20 bases between. The CDR3 nucleotides read TGTGCCAGCAGCTGGAGGAATACCCGAAGGGATTCCTACGAGCAGTACTTC. As protein: CASSWRNTRRDSYEQYF.

The J gene is TRBJ2-3, the V gene TRBV9, with TRBD2 as a possible D gene (6 bases). The CDR3 consists of 16 residues. Trimming cost V 1 base and J 2 bases, with 14 bases left between them. Germline values: CDR1 SGDLS, CDR2 YYNGEE. The chain's CDR3 is CASSVKLAGSTDTQYF. The DNA for the CDR3 is TGTGCCAGCAGCGTAAAGTTGGCGGGGTCCACAGATACGCAGTATTTT.

V gene TRBV28 combines with J gene TRBJ2-7; 7 nucleotides agree with TRBD2. J was trimmed by 2 bases and V by 4 bases; bases with no gene match: 8. This CDR3 is 15 amino acids long. Germline values: CDR1 MDHEN, CDR2 SYDVKM. The CDR3 DNA follows: TGTGCCAGCAGTTCGGGGCTAGCGGAGACCTACGAGCAGTACTTC. It yields the protein CASSSGLAETYEQYF.

J is TRBJ1-5 and V is TRBV5-8; D is unclear. The germline gives CDR1 SGHTS, CDR2 YDEGEE. CDR3 length: 15 amino acids. Trimming shortened V by 2 bases and J by 4 bases, and 13 bases separated the two germline ends. CDR3 in amino acids: CASSLSGRQNQPQHF. The CDR3 DNA sequence: TGTGCCAGCAGCTTATCAGGCCGTCAGAATCAGCCCCAGCATTTT.

This clone was found a few times. The chain has TRBV2 and TRBJ1-2; no clear D gene. V dropped 0 bases and J dropped 8 bases, with 7 bases sitting between them. The germline gives CDR1 SNHLY, CDR2 FYNNEI. The CDR3 extends over 12 amino acids. CDR3 sequence: CASSEAQVGYTF. CDR3 coding DNA: TGTGCCAGCAGTGAAGCGCAGGTCGGCTACACCTTC.

V and J are TRBV7-3 and TRBJ1-1; 11 bases are a match to TRBD1. The V and J ends lost 6 bases and 4 bases, in that order; junction bases with no gene match: 4. The CDR3 extends over 14 amino acids. The germline gives CDR1 SGHTA, CDR2 FQGTGA. The CDR3 DNA reads as TGTGCCAGCAGGTCCGGGACAGGGGGCACTGAAGCTTTCTTT. This encodes CASRSGTGGTEAFF.

This clone has only a few counts. This rearrangement joins TRBV7-2 to TRBJ2-7, with 8 bases matching TRBD1. The germline gives CDR1 SGHTA, CDR2 FQGNSA. This CDR3 is built from 14 residues. The CDR3 spells CASRTSRGQDEQYF. In DNA, the CDR3 is TGTGCGTCTCGCACGTCCAGGGGGCAGGACGAGCAGTACTTC.

J is TRBJ2-1 and V is TRBV25-1, with 12 bases that match TRBD2. Germline lookup yields CDR1 MGHDK and CDR2 SYGVNS. J was trimmed by 8 bases and V by 3 bases; bases with no gene match: 8. The CDR3 totals 16 residues. CDR3 residues: CASSDRTSGVWDEQFF. In DNA, the CDR3 is TGTGCCAGCAGTGATCGGACTAGCGGGGTGTGGGATGAGCAGTTCTTC.

This clone showed up just a few times. The rearrangement joins TRBV5-1 to TRBJ1-4; unclear D gene. The CDR3 is 13 residues long. Germline V CDR1 and CDR2: SGHRS, YFSETQ. Trimming pared 3 bases from V and 2 bases from J, leaving 5 bases between. CDR3 DNA sequence: TGCGCCAGCAGCTCACACACTAATGAAAAACTGTTTTTT. This sequence encodes CASSSHTNEKLFF. Looking up the rest from reference TRBV5-1 and TRBJ1-4 gives the full variable domain: KAGVTQTPRYLIKTRGQQVTLSCSPISGHRSVSWYQQTPGQGLQFLFEYFSETQRNKGNFPGRFSGRQFSNSRSEMNVSTLELGDSALYLCASSSHTNEKLFFGSGTQLSVL.

This clone has only one observation. The rearrangement uses TRBV5-4 and TRBJ2-1; 8 nucleotides line up with TRBD1. The V and J ends lost 4 bases and 4 bases, in that order; junction bases with no gene match: 13. CDR1 and CDR2 from the germline V gene are SGHNT and YYREEE (reference sequence). CDR3 length: 17 amino acids. The CDR3 is CASSAGTGASKYNEQFF. CDR3 sequence (DNA): TGTGCCAGCAGCGCCGGGACAGGCGCATCCAAATACAATGAGCAGTTCTTC.

In its sample, this clone was seen once. Other DNA variants within this sample encode the same CDR3. V is TRBV5-4 and J is TRBJ2-1; D may be TRBD2 (5 bases). Germline V gene data show CDR1 as SGHNT and CDR2 as YYREEE (reference sequence). Trimming shortened V by 0 bases and J by 0 bases, and 7 bases separated the two germline ends. The CDR3 runs 15 residues. CDR3 nucleotide sequence: TGTGCCAGCAGCTTGGGTGGGAGCTCCTACAATGAGCAGTTCTTC. Translated: CASSLGGSSYNEQFF.

The V and J genes are TRBV30 and TRBJ1-1; 8 positions match TRBD1. Germline assignment: CDR1 GTSNPN and CDR2 SVGIG (reference sequence). This CDR3 comprises 13 residues. The trim removed 0 bases at V and 11 bases at J, leaving 8 bases unmatched. The CDR3 coding sequence is TGTGCCTGGAGTGTACGTCGACAGGGGAATGCTTTCTTT. Translating it yields CAWSVRRQGNAFF. Variable domain in full (rest from reference TRBV30 and TRBJ1-1): SQTIHQWPATLVQPVGSPLSLECTVEGTSNPNLYWYRQAAGRGLQLLFYSVGIGQISSEVPQNLSASRPQDRQFILSSKKLLLSDSGFYLCAWSVRRQGNAFFGQGTRLTVV.

This chain uses TRBV30 with TRBJ1-5; D might be TRBD1 (5 bases). Trimming removed 3 bases at V and 0 bases at J, with 12 bases between. The CDR3 runs 15 residues. Germline lookup yields CDR1 GTSNPN and CDR2 SVGIG (reference sequence). The DNA of the CDR3 is TGTGCCTGGAGACCAGGACATTCTAGCAATCAGCCCCAGCATTTT. It codes for CAWRPGHSSNQPQHF.

This clone showed up just once. V usage is TRBV4-1 and J usage is TRBJ2-5; the match to TRBD2 covers 9 bases. Germline CDR1 MGHRA, CDR2 YSYEKL. This CDR3 is built from 18 residues. The J segment lost 5 bases and the V segment lost 0 bases, leaving 13 bases of the junction unmatched. CDR3 nucleotides: TGCGCCAGCAGCCAAGACGACTTAGTCGCGGGAGGGTGGGAGACCCAGTACTTC. The encoded protein is CASSQDDLVAGGWETQYF.

The V call is TRBV2, the J call TRBJ2-1; the match to TRBD2 covers 11 bases. The CDR3 loop spans 16 amino acids. Germline CDR1 is SNHLY and CDR2 is FYNNEI. The junction had 7 bases not matched to a gene; V was cut back by 5 bases and J by 4 bases. As DNA, the CDR3 is TGTGCCAGCAGTCTCGGACTAGCGGGCTTATACAATGAGCAGTTCTTC. This encodes CASSLGLAGLYNEQFF.

J is TRBJ2-1 and V is TRBV19, with D perhaps TRBD2 (6 bases). The V end was cut by 6 bases, the J end by 4 bases, with 10 bases between. Germline CDR1 and CDR2: LNHDA and SQIVND (reference sequence). The CDR3 is 13 residues long. In nucleotides, the CDR3 is TGTGCCAGTAGGGCTAGCGCATACAATGAGCAGTTCTTC. It translates to CASRASAYNEQFF.

This clone showed up just once. J is TRBJ2-5 and V is TRBV29-1; D is perhaps TRBD2 (6 bases). CDR3 length: 13 amino acids. V lost 8 bases, J lost 5 bases, and 18 bases lay in between. Germline CDR1 reads SQVTM; CDR2 reads ANQGSEA. Here the CDR3 reads CSTATGARETQYF. The CDR3 bases are TGCAGCACGGCTACGGGAGCAAGGGAGACCCAGTACTTC.